This T cell receptor (beta chain) was sequenced during a study of Ad26.COV2.S vaccination and SARS-CoV-2 variants. Study results and limitations: Researchers reported similar non-spike TCR breadth in vaccine and placebo recipients.

Here immunoSEQ multiplex PCR was the method, and the copy in TCRdb shows in-frame clones only, minus some. This table holds approximately 150,000 clones, roughly 88% found once. The length of the CDR3 is 15 residues. Trimming removed 9 bases at V and 7 bases at J, with 21 bases between. CDR1 KGHSH and CDR2 LQKENI come from the germline V gene. A word on this clone: As yet, its antigen is unknown.

This sequence originates from a human donor who had recovered from COVID-19. The chain uses TRBV18 and TRBJ1-4; D is unclear. The sequenced sample was peripheral blood, obtained after recovery from COVID-19. The chain's CDR3 is CASRFNAGMGEKLFF. The CDR3 nucleotides read TGTGCCAGTCGATTCAACGCGGGGATGGGTGAAAAACTGTTTTTT.